These 14 T cell receptor beta chains were all obtained from the same sample, sequenced in a study of OX40 agonist ivuxolimab in advanced cancers. Libraries were prepared by immunoSEQ multiplex PCR; TCRdb keeps only in-frame clonotypes and omits some of them. The sample includes around 80,000 clones, about 90% of them seen just once. Sequences were derived from CD4+ or CD8+ T cells sorted from blood, sampled in a trial of the OX40 agonist ivuxolimab. The origin of the receptors is an adult with an advanced solid tumor such as melanoma, head and neck, liver or kidney cancer.

The rearrangement joins TRBV6-1 to TRBJ2-7, with TRBD1 matching 8 bases. The CDR3 consists of 13 residues. With 5 bases clipped from V and 4 bases from J, the junction kept 4 bases outside the gene matches. Germline CDR1 is MNHNS and CDR2 is SASEGT. In DNA form, the CDR3 reads TGTGCCAGCAGTTGGGACAGGATTTACGAGCAGTACTTC. This codes for CASSWDRIYEQYF.

The J gene is TRBJ1-5, the V gene TRBV19; D not resolved. Trimming removed 3 bases at V and 0 bases at J, with 9 bases between. The CDR3 spans 15 residues. Germline CDR1 reads LNHDA; CDR2 reads SQIVND (reference sequence). The chain's CDR3 is CASSIEGLSNQPQHF. For the CDR3, the DNA is TGTGCCAGTAGTATCGAAGGGCTTAGCAATCAGCCCCAGCATTTT.

The chain uses TRBV11-2 and TRBJ2-3; possible D gene TRBD2, 6 bases. With 7 bases removed from V and 0 bases from J, the gap between germline ends came to 8 bases. Germline CDR1 SGHAT, CDR2 FQNNGV. The CDR3 is made up of 13 amino acids. The CDR3 DNA sequence: TGTGCCAGCACGGGGGAAAGCACAGATACGCAGTATTTT. Its protein product is CASTGESTDTQYF.

This chain connects TRBV7-2 to TRBJ2-5; D could derive from TRBD1 or TRBD2 (5 bases each). Between the trimmed V and J ends, which lost 1 base and 5 bases, there was a span of 14 bases. Per the germline V gene, CDR1 is SGHTA and CDR2 is FQGNSA. This CDR3 comprises 15 residues. The CDR3: CASSLVGGDGETQYF. The CDR3 coding sequence is TGTGCCAGCAGCTTAGTTGGGGGAGACGGGGAGACCCAGTACTTC.

This clone showed up just a few times. The chain is built from TRBV30 and TRBJ2-3; TRBD1 might be the D (5 bases). CDR1 is GTSNPN, CDR2 SVGIG, per germline (reference sequence). The CDR3 length is 14 residues. The V end was cut by 4 bases, the J end by 1 base, with 12 bases between. CDR3 nucleotides: TGTGCCTGGACTATCAGGGTGGGCACAGATACGCAGTATTTT. Its protein is CAWTIRVGTDTQYF.

The sample holds one count of this clone. The V and J genes are TRBV19 and TRBJ1-2, with D maybe TRBD1 (5 bases). The CDR3 has 14 residues. Germline assignment: CDR1 LNHDA and CDR2 SQIVND (reference sequence). V shed 5 bases and J shed 5 bases, with 15 bases lying between them. CDR3 coding DNA: TGTGCCAGTAGTGTTCGGGGGACCTCATATGGCTACACCTTC. This gives the protein CASSVRGTSYGYTF.

As concerns this clone: One junction end disagrees with the germline gene, perhaps due to a read error. The chain combines TRBV30 with TRBJ1-1; D not resolved. CDR3 size: 13 residues. The germline gives CDR1 GTSNPN, CDR2 SVGIG (reference sequence). CDR3 residues: CAWSVAENAEAFF. As DNA, the CDR3 is TGTGCCTGGAGTGTGGCAGAGAACGCTGAAGCTTTCTTT.

The chain carries TRBV4-2 and TRBJ2-2; D is uncertain. Germline loops: CDR1 LGHNA, CDR2 YNFKEQ. Trimming stripped 0 bases from V and 2 bases from J, with 10 bases between. The CDR3 is made up of 16 amino acids. This CDR3 reads CASSQDAAINTGELFF. CDR3 bases: TGTGCCAGCAGCCAAGATGCGGCGATTAACACCGGGGAGCTGTTTTTT.

The chain recombines TRBV19 with TRBJ2-1; D is tentatively TRBD1 or TRBD2 (5 bases each). CDR1 and CDR2 from the germline V gene are LNHDA and SQIVND (reference sequence). This CDR3 comprises 15 residues. Deletions cut 6 bases from V and 3 bases from J, with 15 bases between. This chain's CDR3 is CASRTLSGGYNEQFF. Here the CDR3 DNA reads TGTGCCAGTAGGACCCTTTCTGGGGGCTACAATGAGCAGTTCTTC.

The table lists this clone with a count of one. V is TRBV9 and J is TRBJ2-6; D is unclear. V was pared by 4 bases and J by 1 base, with 18 bases between. The V gene's germline CDR1 is SGDLS and CDR2 YYNGEE. The CDR3 is 18 amino acids. CDR3 in amino acids: CASSPRPIGLSGANVLTF. The CDR3 nucleotides are TGTGCCAGCAGCCCTCGGCCAATAGGGCTATCTGGGGCCAACGTCCTGACTTTC.

The gene calls are TRBV2 and TRBJ2-1; 7 bases map to TRBD2. This CDR3 region has 15 residues. V lost 4 bases and J lost 0; bases outside the gene matches: 3. The germline gives CDR1 SNHLY, CDR2 FYNNEI. The CDR3 DNA is TGTGCCAGCAGTGCGGGAGGCCGCTCCTACAATGAGCAGTTCTTC. Its translation: CASSAGGRSYNEQFF.

The V and J genes are TRBV7-2 and TRBJ1-1, with D unresolved. The germline CDR1 and CDR2 sequences are SGHTA and FQGNSA. The CDR3 extends over 14 amino acids. The V end was cut by 5 bases, the J end by 1 base, with 11 bases between. The CDR3 nucleotides are TGTGCCAGCAGCCCGGAGGCGGGGAACACTGAAGCTTTCTTT. Its protein is CASSPEAGNTEAFF.

This clone has just a few counts. The chain combines TRBV11-2 with TRBJ2-1; 8 bases are shared with TRBD2. The V and J ends lost 2 bases and 7 bases, in that order; junction bases with no gene match: 4. The germline V gene encodes CDR1 SGHAT and CDR2 FQNNGV. The CDR3 has 14 amino acids. The CDR3 sequence is CASSLWGLGNEQFF. The CDR3 bases are TGTGCCAGCAGCTTATGGGGACTAGGGAATGAGCAGTTCTTC.

The chain links TRBV6-6 to TRBJ1-4; no definite D call. This CDR3 is built from 15 residues. The germline V gene encodes CDR1 MNHNY and CDR2 SVGAGI (reference sequence). The ends were cut back, 5 bases at V and 7 bases at J, with 17 bases in the middle. The chain's CDR3 is CASSPGPTTVEKLFF. CDR3 DNA sequence: TGTGCCAGCAGTCCTGGACCGACGACGGTTGAAAAACTGTTTTTT.